Listed below are T cell receptor beta chains from one sample, sequenced in a study of T cell responses to AZD1222 COVID-19 vaccine. Only in-frame clones appear in the TCRdb table, and some are missing; sequencing was by immunoSEQ multiplex PCR. The sample consists of approximately 60,000 clones, roughly 84% of them appearing once. Sample: peripheral blood, taken on day 0 of AZD1222 vaccination. The receptors stem from an adult in good health. Each CDR3 is given with its conserved first and last residue. The D gene is left open where the match is weak. The listing skips clone size in some rows; elsewhere it reads once, few, many or a size class.

>TRBJ1-1|TRBD1|TRBV5-4|NA
TGTGCCAGCAGCGTAAGGGACAGGGGTTCTGAAGCTTTCTTT
CASSVRDRGSEAFF
>TRBJ1-6|TRBD1|TRBV5-6|NA
TGTGCCAGCAGCTTGAATCAGGGGGGCAAGAATTCACCCCTCCACTTT
CASSLNQGGKNSPLHF
>TRBJ1-2|TRBD1|TRBV5-1|NA
TGCGCCAGCAGCTTGAACAGTGTGACAGGGACTTATGGCTACACCTTC
CASSLNSVTGTYGYTF
>TRBJ2-3|TRBD2|TRBV3-1/TRBV3-2|NA
TGTGCCAGCAGCCAAGGGGACTACGACACAGATACGCAGTATTTT
CASSQGDYDTDTQYF
>TRBJ1-2|NA|TRBV20-1|NA
TGCAGTGCTAGAAGTGGAGGCTACACCTTC
CSARSGGYTF
>TRBJ2-7|NA|TRBV11-2|NA
TGTGCCGGGGGGTCTCAACGGGGCGAGCAGTACTTC
CAGGSQRGEQYF
>TRBJ1-5|TRBD1|TRBV5-8|NA
TGTGCCAGCAGCCAAGACAGGGCTGATCAGCCCCAGCATTTT
CASSQDRADQPQHF
>TRBJ2-5|NA|TRBV5-1|NA
TGCGCCAGCAGCCCGTTAGGAGGGTTAGAGACCCAGTACTTC
CASSPLGGLETQYF
>TRBJ2-7|NA|TRBV24-1|NA
TGTGCCACCAGTCGGGACCCATTGGAGCAGTACTTC
CATSRDPLEQYF
>TRBJ1-1|NA|TRBV7-8|NA
TGTGCCAGCAGCTTAGCCGACCCGGACGCTGAAGCTTTCTTT
CASSLADPDAEAFF
>TRBJ1-1|NA|TRBV6-5|NA
TGTGCCAGCGAGGCGGTGAACACTGAAGCTTTCTTT
CASEAVNTEAFF
>TRBJ1-2|NA|TRBV6-5|NA
TGTGCCAGCAGTTACGATTATAACTATGGCTACACCTTC
CASSYDYNYGYTF
>TRBJ2-1|TRBD2|TRBV3-1/TRBV3-2|once
TGTGCCAGCAGCCATCGGACTAGCGGGGGGCTAAACAATGAGCAGTTCTTC
CASSHRTSGGLNNEQFF
>TRBJ2-1|TRBD1|TRBV7-9|NA
TGTGCCAGCAGCTCACCGGACAGGGTAGTCAATGAGCAGTTCTTC
CASSSPDRVVNEQFF
>TRBJ1-5|NA|TRBV24-1|NA
TGTGCCACCAGTGATTTGCCGACTGCGGGGGCTGTTCAGCCCCAGCATTTT
CATSDLPTAGAVQPQHF
>TRBJ2-7|NA|TRBV10-3|NA
TGTGCCATCAGCGCCGGGGCCGTGGACTCCTACGAGCAGTACTTC
CAISAGAVDSYEQYF
>TRBJ2-2|TRBD2|TRBV14|NA
TGTGCCAGCAGCCAAGTCGGGGGGATACGAGAGCTGTTTTTT
CASSQVGGIRELFF
>TRBJ1-4|TRBD1|TRBV9|NA
TGTGCCAGCAGCGTAGATTGTAGGCGGACAGGGCGAGAAAAACTGTTTTTT
CASSVDCRRTGREKLFF
>TRBJ1-6|NA|TRBV5-4|NA
TGTGCCAGCAGCTTGGACAGGGATTCACCCCTCCACTTT
CASSLDRDSPLHF
>TRBJ1-6|NA|TRBV4-2|NA
TGTGCCAGCAGCCAAGATCCGGCCAGCGATTCACCCCTCCACTTT
CASSQDPASDSPLHF
>TRBJ2-1|NA|TRBV20-1|NA
TGCAGTGCCCCGGGCAATGAGCAGTTCTTC
CSAPGNEQFF
>TRBJ1-5|TRBD1|TRBV7-2|NA
TGTGCCAGCAGCTTAAGGGGGCAACAGCCCCAGCATTTT
CASSLRGQQPQHF
>TRBJ2-7|NA|TRBV7-8|NA
TGTGCCAGCAGCTCAGGCCGAACGACAGCTAGGAGCTCCTACGAGCAGTACTTC
CASSSGRTTARSSYEQYF
>TRBJ1-2|NA|TRBV11-2|few
TGTGCCAGCAGCTCTGCGGGTCGCAACTATGGCTACACCTTC
CASSSAGRNYGYTF
>TRBJ2-7|NA|TRBV6-5|NA
TGTGCCAGCAGTTACTCAGCAGTTACCCACTCCTACGAGCAGTACTTC
CASSYSAVTHSYEQYF